The source of this T cell receptor beta chain is a study of cytomegalovirus exposure and HLA in healthy donors. A multiplex PCR was run with 60 Vbeta primers and 13 Jbeta primers. Sequencing used immunoSEQ multiplex PCR; TCRdb keeps in-frame clones, though not all of them. The table lists over 150,000 clones, roughly four fifths of them singletons. All donors participated as healthy donors of bone marrow. This clone was detected once. Its antigen is unidentified. The study, taken as a whole, reports: Researchers had no immune exposure information except CMV serostatus available. In a later analysis, an Asian-associated ancestry cluster reportedly showed fewer N-insertions than the approximately 620-donor mean. A highly shared variant cluster was judged a likely technical artifact.

Germline values: CDR1 SGHTA, CDR2 FQGNSA. Trimming removed 3 bases at V and 0 bases at J, with 15 bases between. The CDR3 runs 16 residues. The receptor was isolated from a woman aged 25 to 39 in good health and CMV-seropositive. Sequencing was done on a sample of PBMCs. This chain connects TRBV7-2 to TRBJ2-7; D possibly corresponds to TRBD2 (6 bases). CDR3 sequence: CASSFSSVGLSYEQYF. CDR3 DNA sequence: TGTGCCAGCAGCTTCTCTAGCGTGGGCCTCTCCTACGAGCAGTACTTC.